These 17 T cell receptor beta chains were all obtained from the same sample, sequenced in a study of cytomegalovirus exposure and HLA in healthy donors. Use of 60 Vbeta and 13 Jbeta primers characterized the PCR. Using immunoSEQ multiplex PCR, the repertoire was profiled, and TCRdb retains in-frame clones only, with some absent. The sample includes under 200,000 clones, 70% to 90% seen only once; the top ten take under 2%. Material for sequencing was PBMCs. The source of these receptors is a woman aged 18-29 years in good health and CMV-seronegative.

The chain recombines TRBV2 with TRBJ1-1; no firm D call. The ends were cut back, 8 bases at V and 6 bases at J, with 10 bases in the middle. This CDR3 has 11 amino acids. The V gene's germline CDR1 is SNHLY and CDR2 FYNNEI. As DNA, the CDR3 is TGTGCCAGCGGAGCTTGGTCTGAAGCTTTCTTT. Translating it yields CASGAWSEAFF.

The V call is TRBV18, the J call TRBJ1-4, with D maybe TRBD1 (5 bases). The germline V gene has CDR1 KGHSH and CDR2 LQKENI. The CDR3 is 16 amino acids. Deletions cut 4 bases from V and 0 bases from J, with 12 bases between. CDR3 bases: TGTGCCAGCTCACTCCTGGGGGGAACAACTAATGAAAAACTGTTTTTT. Amino acid sequence: CASSLLGGTTNEKLFF.

The chain is built from TRBV11-3 and TRBJ2-1; 7 bases line up with TRBD1. Germline V lookup: CDR1 SGHNT, CDR2 YENEEA. With 5 bases clipped from V and 0 bases from J, the junction kept 1 base outside the gene matches. The CDR3 consists of 14 residues. This CDR3 is CASSRDSSYNEQFF. CDR3 DNA sequence: TGTGCCAGCAGCCGGGACAGCTCCTACAATGAGCAGTTCTTC.

The rearrangement links TRBV5-4 to TRBJ2-7; D perhaps matches TRBD2 (6 bases). Trimming took off 2 bases at V and 4 bases at J, with 7 bases between the two ends. The V gene's germline CDR1 is SGHNT and CDR2 YYREEE (reference sequence). There are 12 residues in the CDR3. The CDR3 spells CASSFGGYEQYF. CDR3 DNA sequence: TGTGCCAGCAGCTTCGGGGGTTACGAGCAGTACTTC.

The chain couples TRBV18 to TRBJ2-7; no reliable D call. From germline, CDR1 is KGHSH and CDR2 LQKENI. The CDR3 length is 13 residues. Trimming left V 0 bases short and J 2 bases short, with 5 bases between. CDR3: CASSPPSTYEQYF. The CDR3 DNA reads TGTGCCAGCTCACCACCGTCAACCTACGAGCAGTACTTC.

The CDR3 region has the DNA TGTGCCAGCAGAATAACCGGGACAGGGTTCACCGGGGAGCTGTTTTTT. It codes for CASRITGTGFTGELFF. The gene calls are TRBV27 and TRBJ2-2, with 9 bases fitting TRBD1. The CDR3 extends over 16 amino acids. The V gene end was trimmed by 6 bases and the J gene end by 4 bases; junction bases not matched to a gene: 9. CDR1 and CDR2 from the germline V gene are MNHEY and SMNVEV (reference sequence).

The chain couples TRBV6-4 to TRBJ2-1, with D maybe TRBD2 (7 bases). CDR1 is MRHNA and CDR2 is SNTAGT in the germline V gene. The CDR3 extends over 15 amino acids. Trimming pared 3 bases from V and 4 bases from J, leaving 13 bases between. CDR3 sequence reads: CASSERGQPYNEQFF. The CDR3 bases are TGTGCCAGCAGTGAGCGGGGGCAACCTTACAATGAGCAGTTCTTC.

The chain links TRBV28 to TRBJ1-1; D is unresolved. Trimming took off 3 bases at V and 8 bases at J, with 13 bases between the two ends. The CDR3 consists of 13 residues. Germline V gene data show CDR1 as MDHEN and CDR2 as SYDVKM. The DNA of the CDR3 is TGTGCCAGCAGTTTTCATGTGGCCACCGAAGCTTTCTTT. This codes for CASSFHVATEAFF.

CDR3 in DNA: TGTGCCAGCACCGAAACCCCCTTTCCGGGACTAGCGGGAGGGCCCTACAATGAGCAGTTCTTC. It specifies CASTETPFPGLAGGPYNEQFF. This rearrangement joins TRBV27 to TRBJ2-1; 16 bases are shared with TRBD2. V gave up 7 bases and J gave up 2 bases; unmatched junction bases: 17. This CDR3 has 21 amino acids. From germline, CDR1 is MNHEY and CDR2 SMNVEV (reference sequence).

CDR3 nucleotides: TGTGCCAGTAGTTTAGTTAGCGGGGATGAGCAGTTCTTC. This sequence encodes CASSLVSGDEQFF. V usage is TRBV19 and J usage is TRBJ2-1; 8 nucleotides match TRBD2. The trim removed 5 bases at V and 8 bases at J, leaving 5 bases unmatched. CDR3 length: 13 amino acids. The germline V gene has CDR1 LNHDA and CDR2 SQIVND (reference sequence).

This chain links TRBV19 with TRBJ1-2; TRBD1 agrees at 7 bases. This CDR3 is built from 12 residues. Trimming took 7 bases from V and 7 from J; bases not matched to a gene: 6. Germline CDR1 reads LNHDA; CDR2 reads SQIVND (reference sequence). The CDR3, as DNA: TGTGCCAGTACCCGGCAGGGGGTTGGCTACACCTTC. Residues: CASTRQGVGYTF.

This chain links TRBV6-5 with TRBJ2-5; D ambiguous. The length of the CDR3 is 13 residues. Trimming took 5 bases from V and 2 from J, leaving 9 bases between them. Germline assignment: CDR1 MNHEY and CDR2 SVGAGI. CDR3 in DNA: TGTGCCAGCAGTCAAGAGCCTCAAGAGACCCAGTACTTC. It is translated as CASSQEPQETQYF.

V gene TRBV5-1 combines with J gene TRBJ2-5; 10 nucleotides align to TRBD1. V trimming: 3 bases; J trimming: 3 bases; junction bases outside the gene matches: 5. The CDR3 length is 15 residues. Germline V lookup: CDR1 SGHRS, CDR2 YFSETQ. In DNA, the CDR3 is TGCGCCAGCAGCTCAACCGGGACAGGGGAAGAGACCCAGTACTTC. Its protein product is CASSSTGTGEETQYF.

The chain carries TRBV4-1 and TRBJ2-2; TRBD2 matches at 8 bases. J gave up 2 bases and V 5 bases, and 4 bases lay outside the gene matches. Germline loops: CDR1 MGHRA, CDR2 YSYEKL. The CDR3 is 15 residues long. The CDR3 loop is CASSSGGENTGELFF. The CDR3 nucleotides read TGCGCCAGCAGCTCGGGGGGGGAAAACACCGGGGAGCTGTTTTTT.

The chain carries TRBV7-3 and TRBJ2-3; 12 bases are shared with TRBD2. The CDR3 contains 16 residues. CDR1 is SGHTA, CDR2 FQGTGA, per germline. V gave up 5 bases and J gave up 1 base; unmatched junction bases: 4. The CDR3 sequence is CASSGTSGRRTDTQYF. Here the CDR3 DNA reads TGTGCCAGCAGCGGGACTAGCGGGCGACGCACAGATACGCAGTATTTT.

The table lists this clone with a few counts. This chain uses TRBV2 with TRBJ2-2; 9 nucleotides align to TRBD2. There are 15 residues in the CDR3. Trimming at V came to 2 bases and at J to 4 bases, leaving 2 bases not matched to a gene. The germline gives CDR1 SNHLY, CDR2 FYNNEI. The CDR3 reads CASSELAGSTGELFF. In DNA, the CDR3 is TGTGCCAGCAGTGAACTAGCGGGGAGCACCGGGGAGCTGTTTTTT. The variable domain in full, completed from reference TRBV2 and TRBJ2-2, reads EPEVTQTPSHQVTQMGQEVILRCVPISNHLYFYWYRQILGQKVEFLVSFYNNEISEKSEIFDDQFSVERPDGSNFTLKIRSTKLEDSAMYFCASSELAGSTGELFFGEGSRLTVL.

The chain links TRBV4-1 to TRBJ2-2, with TRBD2 identical over 14 bases. V gave up 6 bases and J gave up 6 bases; unmatched junction bases: 6. Germline V CDR1 and CDR2: MGHRA, YSYEKL. This CDR3 region has 16 residues. The CDR3 protein is CASRRLAGGPPGELFF. The CDR3 nucleotides read TGCGCCAGCAGGCGACTAGCGGGGGGGCCTCCCGGGGAGCTGTTTTTT.